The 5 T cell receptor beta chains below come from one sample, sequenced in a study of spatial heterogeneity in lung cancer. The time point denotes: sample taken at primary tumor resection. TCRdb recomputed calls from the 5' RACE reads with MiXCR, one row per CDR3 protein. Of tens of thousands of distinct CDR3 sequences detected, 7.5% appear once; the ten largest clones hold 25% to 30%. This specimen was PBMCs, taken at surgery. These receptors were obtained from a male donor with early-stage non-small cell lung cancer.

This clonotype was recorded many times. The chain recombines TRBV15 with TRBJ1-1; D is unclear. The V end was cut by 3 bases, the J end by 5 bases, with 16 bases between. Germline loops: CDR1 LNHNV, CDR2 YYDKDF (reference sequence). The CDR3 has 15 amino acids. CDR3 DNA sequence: TGTGCCACCAGCAGCGAACGTTGGGTAGGGACTGAAGCTTTCTTT. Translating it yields CATSSERWVGTEAFF.

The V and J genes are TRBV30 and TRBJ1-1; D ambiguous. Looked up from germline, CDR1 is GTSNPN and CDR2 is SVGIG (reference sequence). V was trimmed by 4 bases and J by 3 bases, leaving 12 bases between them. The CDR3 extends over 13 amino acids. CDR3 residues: CAWKFGSDTEAFF. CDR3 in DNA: TGTGCCTGGAAGTTCGGTTCGGACACTGAAGCTTTCTTT.

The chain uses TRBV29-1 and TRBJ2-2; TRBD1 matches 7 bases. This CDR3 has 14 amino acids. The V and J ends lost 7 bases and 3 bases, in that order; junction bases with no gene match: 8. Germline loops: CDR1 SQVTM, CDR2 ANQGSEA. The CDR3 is CSGRQGFDTGELFF. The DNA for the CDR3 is TGCAGCGGTAGACAGGGTTTCGACACCGGGGAGCTGTTTTTT.

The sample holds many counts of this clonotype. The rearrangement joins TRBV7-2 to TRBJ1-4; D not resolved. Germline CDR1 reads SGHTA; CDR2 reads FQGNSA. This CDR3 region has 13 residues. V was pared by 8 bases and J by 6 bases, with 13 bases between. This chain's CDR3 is CASGGRLDEKLFF. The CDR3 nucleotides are TGTGCCAGCGGTGGCAGGTTGGATGAAAAACTGTTTTTT.

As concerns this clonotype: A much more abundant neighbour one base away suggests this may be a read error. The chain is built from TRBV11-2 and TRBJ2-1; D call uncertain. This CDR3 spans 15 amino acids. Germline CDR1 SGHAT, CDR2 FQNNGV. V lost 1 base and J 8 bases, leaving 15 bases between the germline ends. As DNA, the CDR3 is TGTGCCAGCAGCTTAGTTGCGGAGTTCTCATATGAGCAGTTCTTC. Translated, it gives CASSLVAEFSYEQFF.